This T cell receptor (beta chain) comes out of a study of blood T cell repertoires in COVID-19. Overall study context: Researchers got acute and convalescent COVID-19 samples from the United States, Italy and Spain. T cells, B-cell-depleted T cells, or PBMCs provided the cDNA or gDNA that served as material.

Clones were read by immunoSEQ multiplex PCR, and TCRdb kept only the in-frame ones, dropping some. This sample has 110,000 or so clones, with roughly 75% found just once. This sequence was found in a human donor in a cohort sampled during active or convalescent COVID-19. What was sequenced was peripheral blood.

The CDR3 sequence is CASRGDNSYEQYF. The DNA of the CDR3 is TGTGCCAGCAGGGGGGACAACTCCTACGAGCAGTACTTC. The V and J genes are TRBV6-5 and TRBJ2-7, with D maybe TRBD1 (6 bases). The CDR3 extends over 13 amino acids. Trimming pared 6 bases from V and 0 bases from J, leaving 9 bases between. Germline V CDR1 and CDR2: MNHEY, SVGAGI.